The clone carrying this T cell receptor (beta chain) showed up just a few times. Method: immunoSEQ multiplex PCR; TCRdb's copy keeps in-frame clones and lacks some. The data hold over a thousand clones, with under 25% observed a single time. The CDR3 runs 12 residues. CDR1 is LNHDA and CDR2 is SQIVND in the germline V gene (reference sequence). The ends were cut back, 6 bases at V and 9 bases at J, with 12 bases in the middle. The data stem from a study of T cells in localized non-small cell lung cancer. The chain is built from TRBV19 and TRBJ2-1, with D perhaps matching TRBD2 (5 bases). The receptor's source is a woman aged 40 to 75 with stage I lung adenocarcinoma. Sequencing used normal lung tissue next to the tumor, obtained before any cancer treatment. The CDR3 is CASSPGSGEQFF. The CDR3, as DNA: TGTGCCAGTAGCCCGGGGTCCGGTGAGCAGTTCTTC.